This passage covers 7 T cell receptor beta chains from one sample sequenced in a study of blood T cell repertoires in COVID-19. The method was immunoSEQ multiplex PCR; TCRdb's version includes in-frame clones alone and lacks a portion of them. Here the sample spans some 300,000 clones, over 80% being singletons. Sample: peripheral blood. These receptors originate from a woman aged 45-60 years with COVID-19, enrolled during active disease.

The chain joins TRBV18 to TRBJ2-3; TRBD2 matches 9 bases. CDR1 KGHSH and CDR2 LQKENI come from the germline V gene. CDR3 size: 17 residues. Trimming took 4 bases from V and 0 from J; bases not matched to a gene: 8. Here the CDR3 reads CASSLSGTSQSTDTQYF. Written as DNA, the CDR3 is TGTGCCAGCTCACTGAGCGGGACTAGCCAAAGCACAGATACGCAGTATTTT.

The J gene is TRBJ2-1, the V gene TRBV9; tentative D call: TRBD2 (6 bases). The germline V gene has CDR1 SGDLS and CDR2 YYNGEE. V dropped 4 bases and J dropped 2 bases, with 13 bases sitting between them. The CDR3 totals 15 residues. Here the CDR3 reads CASSHREFPYNEQFF. The DNA of the CDR3 is TGTGCCAGCAGCCACCGGGAGTTCCCCTACAATGAGCAGTTCTTC. The entire variable domain, with the rest obtained from reference TRBV9 and TRBJ2-1, is as follows: DSGVTQTPKHLITATGQRVTLRCSPRSGDLSVYWYQQSLDQGLQFLIQYYNGEERAKGNILERFSAQQFPDLHSELNLSSLELGDSALYFCASSHREFPYNEQFFGPGTRLTVL.

The chain combines TRBV9 with TRBJ2-2; D not resolved. The germline gives CDR1 SGDLS, CDR2 YYNGEE. This CDR3 is 13 amino acids long. The V end lost 0 bases, the J end lost 7 bases, and 7 bases lay between the germline ends. This CDR3 reads CASSVVTDGELFF. CDR3 nucleotide sequence: TGTGCCAGCAGCGTAGTCACAGACGGGGAGCTGTTTTTT.

This chain connects TRBV10-1 to TRBJ2-7, with TRBD1 as a possible D gene (6 bases). CDR1 and CDR2 from the germline V gene are WNHNN and SYGVQD (reference sequence). The CDR3 runs to 12 residues. V was clipped by 6 bases and J by 0 bases, with 6 bases between them. The CDR3 DNA sequence: TGCGCCAGCAGGGGGGCCTCCTACGAGCAGTACTTC. It yields the protein CASRGASYEQYF.

This chain links TRBV18 with TRBJ1-5; no reliable D call. Trimming stripped 6 bases from V and 2 bases from J, with 14 bases between. This CDR3 spans 15 amino acids. The germline V gene encodes CDR1 KGHSH and CDR2 LQKENI. This CDR3 is CASSPFGSGNQPQHF. The CDR3 bases are TGTGCCAGCTCGCCCTTTGGCTCTGGCAATCAGCCCCAGCATTTT.

The rearrangement uses TRBV2 and TRBJ2-7; 10 nucleotides match TRBD2. Germline lookup yields CDR1 SNHLY and CDR2 FYNNEI. V was pared by 5 bases and J by 1 base, with 17 bases of the junction left unmatched. This CDR3 contains 19 residues. The CDR3 is CASSRHLLKREGRSYEQYF. The CDR3 nucleotides are TGTGCCAGCAGTCGACACCTTTTAAAGCGGGAGGGCCGGTCCTACGAGCAGTACTTC.

The chain is built from TRBV4-2 and TRBJ1-3; 8 positions agree with TRBD1. Germline V CDR1 and CDR2: LGHNA, YNFKEQ. The CDR3 has 15 residues. With V trimmed by 4 bases and J by 2 bases, 4 bases remained unmatched. CDR3 protein: CASSPTDRAGNTIYF. DNA for the CDR3: TGTGCCAGCAGCCCTACGGACAGGGCTGGAAACACCATATATTTT.